This T cell receptor beta chain is drawn from a study of response to subunit inactivated influenza vaccine. Germline-derived CDR1 and CDR2 are SGHNT and YYREEE (reference sequence). The V end lost 5 bases, the J end lost 4 bases, and 22 bases lay between the germline ends. The length of the CDR3 is 17 residues. TCRdb recomputed calls from the RT-PCR reads with MiXCR, one row per CDR3 protein. The sample contains some 570,000 distinct CDR3 sequences, 10% to 12% of which appear only once. These data are also associated with another study on T cells expressing NK-cell markers. That work contributes: Scientists made TCR beta cDNA using 5'RACE template switching with UMIs. Topping the CD3+CD56-NKG2C+ fraction as well were these clonotypes, in several donors.

This chain uses TRBV5-4 with TRBJ2-1; D is possibly TRBD2 (6 bases). The clonotype comes from a man aged 45 to 65 who received an inactivated influenza vaccine. The sequenced sample was PBMCs from blood, obtained on the day of vaccination. This chain's CDR3 is CASRKVPLRDLYNEQFF. The CDR3 nucleotides read TGTGCCAGCAGAAAAGTTCCGTTGCGGGATCTGTACAATGAGCAGTTCTTC.